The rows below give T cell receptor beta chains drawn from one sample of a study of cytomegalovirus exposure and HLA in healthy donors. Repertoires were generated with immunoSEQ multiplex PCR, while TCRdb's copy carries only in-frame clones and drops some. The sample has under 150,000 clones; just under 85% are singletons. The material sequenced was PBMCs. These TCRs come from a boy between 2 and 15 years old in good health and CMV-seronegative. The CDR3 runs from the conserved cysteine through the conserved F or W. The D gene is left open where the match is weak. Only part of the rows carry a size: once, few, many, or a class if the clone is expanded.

CASSLGRGLTDTQYF	TGTGCTAGCAGCTTAGGGCGGGGGCTAACAGATACGCAGTATTTT	TRBV7-7	TRBJ2-3	.	.
CASSPLGPPEGGELFF	TGTGCCAGCTCTCCCCTCGGTCCTCCAGAGGGCGGGGAGCTGTTTTTT	TRBV18	TRBJ2-2	.	.
CASSLGPREGEAFF	TGTGCCAGCAGCTTAGGCCCCAGGGAAGGTGAAGCTTTCTTT	TRBV11-2	TRBJ1-1	.	.
CASSTSSGGYNEQFF	TGTGCCAGTAGTACTTCTAGCGGGGGATACAATGAGCAGTTCTTC	TRBV19	TRBJ2-1	.	TRBD2
CASSLEAANTEAFF	TGTGCCAGCAGCTTAGAAGCTGCGAACACTGAAGCTTTCTTT	TRBV11-2	TRBJ1-1	.	.
CASSEGAGGNQPQHF	TGTGCCAGCAGTGAAGGGGCAGGGGGGAATCAGCCCCAGCATTTT	TRBV6-1	TRBJ1-5	.	TRBD1
CASRVSGSLRYGELFF	TGTGCCAGTAGGGTTAGCGGGAGTTTGCGGTACGGGGAGCTGTTTTTT	TRBV19	TRBJ2-2	.	TRBD2
CASSPWTGGWLNTEAFF	TGTGCCAGCAGCCCTTGGACAGGGGGCTGGTTGAACACTGAAGCTTTCTTT	TRBV14	TRBJ1-1	few	TRBD1
CASSTLRADEQFF	TGTGCCAGCAGCACCCTCAGGGCTGATGAGCAGTTCTTC	TRBV27	TRBJ2-1	.	.
CASSPRPNRSSLTETQYF	TGTGCCAGCTCACCACGCCCGAACAGGTCGAGCCTAACAGAGACCCAGTACTTC	TRBV18	TRBJ2-5	.	.
CASSLGLSSNQPQHF	TGTGCCAGCAGCTTGGGGCTTTCTAGCAATCAGCCCCAGCATTTT	TRBV5-8	TRBJ1-5	.	.
CASSYGGGTGELFF	TGTGCCAGCAGTTACGGGGGGGGCACCGGGGAGCTGTTTTTT	TRBV6-6	TRBJ2-2	.	TRBD2
CASTGVQNTEAFF	TGTGCCAGCACGGGGGTTCAGAACACTGAAGCTTTCTTT	TRBV6-5	TRBJ1-1	.	.
CASIGGPQNTEAFF	TGTGCCAGCATCGGAGGACCTCAGAACACTGAAGCTTTCTTT	TRBV2	TRBJ1-1	few	.
CATRRAGGVYGYTF	TGTGCCACCAGAAGGGCAGGGGGAGTCTATGGCTACACCTTC	TRBV15	TRBJ1-2	.	TRBD1
CASSREGGVPFNEQFF	TGTGCCAGTAGTAGAGAGGGCGGGGTTCCATTCAATGAGCAGTTCTTC	TRBV19	TRBJ2-1	.	.
CASSSTGYNYEQYF	TGTGCCAGTAGTTCCACAGGGTACAACTACGAGCAGTACTTC	TRBV19	TRBJ2-7	.	.
CASSQDLGPWNEQYF	TGCGCCAGCAGCCAAGATCTGGGCCCTTGGAACGAGCAGTACTTC	TRBV4-1	TRBJ2-7	.	.
CASSSTGWETQYF	TGTGCCAGCAGCTCAACAGGGTGGGAGACCCAGTACTTC	TRBV11-2	TRBJ2-5	.	.
CASSPQKSSGNTIYF	TGCGCCAGCAGCCCACAGAAAAGCTCTGGAAACACCATATATTTT	TRBV10-1	TRBJ1-3	.	.
CASSDSAGGSGELFF	TGTGCCAGCAGTGACTCAGCGGGGGGGTCCGGGGAGCTGTTTTTT	TRBV6-4	TRBJ2-2	.	TRBD2
CASSPDRRGGTIYF	TGTGCCAGCAGTCCGGACAGGCGAGGTGGCACCATATATTTT	TRBV6-5	TRBJ1-3	few	TRBD1
CASSHLDYGYTF	TGCGCCAGCAGCCACCTAGACTATGGCTACACCTTC	TRBV4-1	TRBJ1-2	few	.
CASSLAPAGGQETQYF	TGTGCCAGCAGCTTAGCGCCAGCGGGGGGACAAGAGACCCAGTACTTC	TRBV7-2	TRBJ2-5	.	TRBD2
CASSSRGRANYGYTF	TGTGCCAGCAGCTCCCGGGGGAGGGCTAACTATGGCTACACCTTC	TRBV21-1	TRBJ1-2	.	.
CASSPLRARGDTQYF	TGTGCCAGCAGCCCACTTCGGGCACGGGGGGACACGCAGTATTTT	TRBV11-2	TRBJ2-3	.	TRBD2
CASSPLQATNTGELFF	TGTGCCAGCAGCCCCCTACAGGCTACGAACACCGGGGAGCTGTTTTTT	TRBV7-9	TRBJ2-2	.	.
CASSYGQSSYEQYF	TGTGCCAGCAGTTACGGACAGAGCTCCTACGAGCAGTACTTC	TRBV6-5	TRBJ2-7	.	.
CASSPGQGLGEQYF	TGTGCCAGCAGCCCAGGCCAGGGGTTAGGAGAGCAGTACTTC	TRBV7-9	TRBJ2-7	.	.
CASSPWTASGTGELFF	TGTGCCAGCAGTCCCTGGACAGCATCGGGCACCGGGGAGCTGTTTTTT	TRBV2	TRBJ2-2	.	.
CASSPGQGIFIETQYF	TGTGCCAGCAGCCCTGGACAGGGTATTTTTATCGAGACCCAGTACTTC	TRBV5-4	TRBJ2-5	.	TRBD1
CASSFRLFTDTQYF	TGTGCCAGCAGCTTTCGACTGTTCACAGATACGCAGTATTTT	TRBV5-4	TRBJ2-3	.	.
CASSLLGPTAPSLYGYTF	TGCGCCAGCAGCTTATTAGGTCCGACAGCACCTAGTTTATATGGCTACACCTTC	TRBV5-1	TRBJ1-2	.	.
CASSLTGVPNTEAFF	TGTGCCAGCAGTTTAACTGGAGTTCCGAACACTGAAGCTTTCTTT	TRBV28	TRBJ1-1	.	.
CASSRSGGQDNSPLHF	TGCGCCAGCAGCCGTTCAGGGGGGCAGGATAATTCACCCCTCCACTTT	TRBV4-1	TRBJ1-6	.	TRBD1
CASSFGQGKTNVLTF	TGTGCCAGCAGCTTCGGACAGGGGAAGACCAACGTCCTGACTTTC	TRBV7-2	TRBJ2-6	.	TRBD1
CASSQIRGLAEQFF	TGCGCCAGCAGCCAAATTAGGGGACTAGCGGAGCAGTTCTTC	TRBV4-1	TRBJ2-1	.	TRBD2
CASSFGQGGGNEQFF	TGTGCCAGCAGTTTCGGACAGGGGGGTGGCAATGAGCAGTTCTTC	TRBV27	TRBJ2-1	once	TRBD1
CAWQGRGGTEAFF	TGTGCCTGGCAAGGAAGAGGGGGAACTGAAGCTTTCTTT	TRBV30	TRBJ1-1	few	.
CASSQGGQYGEQYF	TGCGCCAGCAGCCAGGGGGGACAGTACGGCGAGCAGTACTTC	TRBV4-3	TRBJ2-7	.	.
CSSSPRQGGMNTEAFF	TGTTCCAGCAGCCCAAGACAGGGAGGTATGAACACTGAAGCTTTCTTT	TRBV7-9	TRBJ1-1	once	TRBD1
CASSLGQQNIQYF	TGTGCCAGCAGCTTAGGACAGCAAAACATTCAGTACTTC	TRBV7-3	TRBJ2-4	.	.
CASSSRLRDTSYNEQFF	TGTGCCAGCAGTTCACGGCTCCGGGACACCTCTTACAATGAGCAGTTCTTC	TRBV28	TRBJ2-1	.	.
CASSPPRAGELFF	TGTGCCAGCTCACCACCGAGGGCCGGGGAGCTGTTTTTT	TRBV18	TRBJ2-2	.	.
CASGPPGQGGEKLFF	TGTGCTAGTGGTCCCCCGGGACAGGGGGGCGAAAAACTGTTTTTT	TRBV12-5	TRBJ1-4	.	TRBD1
CASSQDSGGYNEQFF	TGTGCCAGCAGCCAAGATAGCGGGGGTTACAATGAGCAGTTCTTC	TRBV4-2	TRBJ2-1	.	TRBD2
CASSEVGYGYTF	TGTGCCAGCAGTGAGGTCGGCTATGGCTACACCTTC	TRBV2	TRBJ1-2	.	.
CATSRDPLRSREETQYF	TGTGCCACCAGCAGAGATCCTCTGCGGTCCAGGGAAGAGACCCAGTACTTC	TRBV15	TRBJ2-5	.	.
CASSEYGGVNTEAFF	TGTGCCAGCAGTGAATACGGGGGAGTGAACACTGAAGCTTTCTTT	TRBV6-1	TRBJ1-1	.	.
CATSRPLGGDTGYTF	TGTGCCACCAGCAGGCCCCTTGGGGGGGATACTGGCTACACCTTC	TRBV15	TRBJ1-2	.	.
CASSLGGNYNEQFF	TGTGCCAGCAGTTTGGGGGGAAACTACAATGAGCAGTTCTTC	TRBV27	TRBJ2-1	.	.
CASSLVAGNEQFF	TGTGCTAGCAGCTTAGTGGCGGGCAATGAGCAGTTCTTC	TRBV7-7	TRBJ2-1	.	.
CSVSSGTNTGELFF	TGCAGCGTTTCCAGCGGTACGAACACCGGGGAGCTGTTTTTT	TRBV29-1	TRBJ2-2	.	.
CASSIRREGTEAFF	TGTGCCAGTAGTATTCGAAGGGAGGGCACTGAAGCTTTCTTT	TRBV19	TRBJ1-1	.	.
CATSREGGGPYGYTF	TGTGCCACCAGCAGAGAAGGGGGCGGACCCTATGGCTACACCTTC	TRBV15	TRBJ1-2	.	TRBD1
CASSVVQPNTEAFF	TGTGCCAGCAGCGTAGTACAGCCGAACACTGAAGCTTTCTTT	TRBV9	TRBJ1-1	.	.
CASSQDGRGAMSSGANVLTF	TGCGCCAGCAGCCAAGATGGTCGGGGGGCGATGAGCTCTGGGGCCAACGTCCTGACTTTC	TRBV4-1	TRBJ2-6	.	.
CASSLAYGGGRYTF	TGTGCCAGCAGCTTAGCTTACGGTGGCGGGCGCTACACCTTC	TRBV7-9	TRBJ1-2	.	.
CASSARGQEGLFSGNTIYF	TGTGCCAGCAGCGCCCGCGGACAGGAAGGTCTTTTCTCTGGAAACACCATATATTTT	TRBV7-9	TRBJ1-3	.	TRBD1
CASSEFIRDSLFAKGDTIYF	TGTGCCAGCAGTGAATTTATCCGGGACAGTCTCTTTGCCAAGGGGGACACCATATATTTT	TRBV2	TRBJ1-3	.	TRBD1